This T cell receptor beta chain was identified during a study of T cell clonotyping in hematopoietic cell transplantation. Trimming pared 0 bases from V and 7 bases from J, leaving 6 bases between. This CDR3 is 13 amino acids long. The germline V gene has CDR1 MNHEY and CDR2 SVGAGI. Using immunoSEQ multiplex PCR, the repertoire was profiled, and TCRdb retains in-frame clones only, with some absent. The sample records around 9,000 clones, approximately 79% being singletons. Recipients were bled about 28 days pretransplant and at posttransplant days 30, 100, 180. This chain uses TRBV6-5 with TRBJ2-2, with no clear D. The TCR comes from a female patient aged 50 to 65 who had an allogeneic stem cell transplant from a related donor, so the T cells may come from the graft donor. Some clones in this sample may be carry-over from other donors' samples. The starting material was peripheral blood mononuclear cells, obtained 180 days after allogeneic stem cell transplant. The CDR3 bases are TGTGCCAGCAGTTACTCTCAGAGCGGGGAGCTGTTTTTT. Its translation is CASSYSQSGELFF.